The 27 T cell receptor beta chains presented below share a single source sample, sequenced in a study of regulatory and conventional T cells in breast cancer. One entry per CDR3 protein results from TCRdb running MiXCR on the PCR reads. The table has over a thousand distinct CDR3 sequences, 35% to 50% seen once; the top ten hold about 20%. The sequenced sample was regulatory T cells from blood. These receptors were collected from a female donor with breast cancer.

Worth noting for this clonotype: The junction departs from germline at one end; a sequencing error may be responsible. V is TRBV7-9 and J is TRBJ1-6; D gene uncertain. This CDR3 has 14 residues. Germline values: CDR1 SEHNR, CDR2 FQNEAQ (reference sequence). CDR3 sequence: CASGLGFGESPLHF. CDR3 nucleotide sequence: TGTGCCAGCGGCTTAGGTTTCGGAGAATCACCCCTCCACTTT.

V is TRBV27 and J is TRBJ2-7; 7 bases agree with TRBD1. Trimming removed 3 bases from V and 4 bases from J; junction bases left unmatched: 6. CDR3 length: 14 residues. The germline CDR1 and CDR2 sequences are MNHEY and SMNVEV (reference sequence). In DNA, the CDR3 is TGTGCCAGCAGTTTTAAAAGGGGGCCTTACGAGCAGTACTTC. Translating it yields CASSFKRGPYEQYF.

V is TRBV20-1 and J is TRBJ2-7; perhaps TRBD1 as D (5 bases). CDR3 size: 15 residues. The V end lost 0 bases, the J end lost 2 bases, and 14 bases lay between the germline ends. Germline assignment: CDR1 DFQATT and CDR2 SNEGSKA (reference sequence). The CDR3 DNA is TGCAGTGCTAGAGATACAGGACGGACCGCCTACGAGCAGTACTTC. Residues: CSARDTGRTAYEQYF.

The genes are TRBV15 and TRBJ1-1; a possible D gene is TRBD1 (5 bases). Trimming removed 9 bases from V and 4 bases from J, with 9 bases in between. This CDR3 contains 11 residues. Germline V gives CDR1 LNHNV, CDR2 YYDKDF (reference sequence). The CDR3 DNA is TGTGCCACGACAAGGGGCACTGAAGCTTTCTTT. Translation: CATTRGTEAFF.

This clonotype was detected only a few times. The chain links TRBV27 to TRBJ1-1; no clear D. Germline V lookup: CDR1 MNHEY, CDR2 SMNVEV (reference sequence). Trimming took 4 bases from V and 0 from J, leaving 12 bases between them. The CDR3 extends over 15 amino acids. The CDR3 sequence is CASSSRVQMNTEAFF. In nucleotides, the CDR3 is TGTGCCAGCAGTTCAAGGGTCCAGATGAACACTGAAGCTTTCTTT.

The chain uses TRBV29-1 and TRBJ1-3; D gene unclear. Germline V CDR1 and CDR2: SQVTM, ANQGSEA. V lost 6 bases and J 4 bases, leaving 7 bases between the germline ends. The CDR3 totals 11 residues. CDR3 bases: TGCAGCGTCAAGGAAGGAAACACCATATATTTT. Protein product: CSVKEGNTIYF.

The chain employs TRBV4-2 and TRBJ1-6; D may be TRBD1 (5 bases). CDR3 size: 15 residues. The germline V gene has CDR1 LGHNA and CDR2 YNFKEQ. V lost 1 base and J lost 6, with 10 bases in between. The CDR3 is CASSQGRGVNSPLHF. The CDR3 bases are TGTGCCAGCAGCCAAGGGAGAGGGGTTAATTCACCCCTCCACTTT.

This chain joins TRBV25-1 and TRBJ1-2; D possibly corresponds to TRBD1 (6 bases). V lost 3 bases and J lost 4, with 15 bases in between. The germline V gene has CDR1 MGHDK and CDR2 SYGVNS. This CDR3 is built from 15 residues. For the CDR3, the DNA is TGTGCCAGCAGTGATCTTTCCGGACAGCGCTATGGCTACACCTTC. It encodes CASSDLSGQRYGYTF.

This clonotype was observed a handful of times. The chain has TRBV11-2 and TRBJ1-2; weak D call: TRBD1 (5 bases). V was shortened by 4 bases and J by 2 bases, with 11 bases between the two germline ends. The CDR3 length is 14 residues. Germline CDR1 is SGHAT and CDR2 is FQNNGV. The CDR3 spells CASSSGKLNYGYTF. The CDR3 DNA follows: TGTGCCAGCAGCTCAGGGAAGTTAAACTATGGCTACACCTTC.

V and J are TRBV9 and TRBJ2-5; 7 nucleotides align to TRBD2. Trimming at V came to 0 bases and at J to 0 bases, leaving 5 bases not matched to a gene. The CDR3 extends over 16 amino acids. The germline V gene encodes CDR1 SGDLS and CDR2 YYNGEE. This CDR3 is CASSVALAGDQETQYF. The CDR3 region has the DNA TGTGCCAGCAGCGTAGCCTTGGCGGGGGACCAAGAGACCCAGTACTTC.

A few counts support this clonotype. The rearrangement uses TRBV29-1 and TRBJ1-1, with 8 positions matching TRBD1. The CDR3 loop spans 13 amino acids. The V segment lost 6 bases and the J segment 2 bases; nucleotides outside the gene matches: 5. Germline-derived CDR1 and CDR2 are SQVTM and ANQGSEA. The CDR3 nucleotides are TGCAGCGTCCCCGGACAGGGAAACACTGAAGCTTTCTTT. Residues: CSVPGQGNTEAFF.

The chain couples TRBV14 to TRBJ2-6, with D hard to call. The CDR3 sequence is 17 residues long. Germline V gene sequence: CDR1 SGHDN, CDR2 FVKESK. Trimming removed 4 bases from V and 2 bases from J, with 15 bases in between. As DNA, the CDR3 is TGTGCCAGCAGCCTCCGACCTAAGGTGGCTGGGGCCAACGTCCTGACTTTC. It is translated as CASSLRPKVAGANVLTF. The full variable domain, in which reference TRBV14 and TRBJ2-6 provide the parts outside the CDR3, is EAGVTQFPSHSVIEKGQTVTLRCDPISGHDNLYWYRRVMGKEIKFLLHFVKESKQDESGMPNNRFLAERTGGTYSTLKVQPAELEDSGVYFCASSLRPKVAGANVLTFGAGSRLTVL.

This clonotype has a handful of counts. The J gene is TRBJ2-1, the V gene TRBV6-6; D may be TRBD2 (5 bases). The germline V gene has CDR1 MNHNY and CDR2 SVGAGI (reference sequence). Trimming cost V 6 bases and J 7 bases, with 16 bases left between them. CDR3 length: 14 residues. The CDR3 region has the DNA TGTGCCAGCAGCAACGCTGCGGGTGTTAATGAGCAGTTCTTC. Its translation: CASSNAAGVNEQFF.

J is TRBJ1-1 and V is TRBV3-1, with 9 nucleotides matching TRBD1. J lost 6 bases, V lost 4 bases, and 6 bases had no gene match. CDR1 LGHDT and CDR2 YNNKEL come from the germline V gene (reference sequence). This CDR3 has 14 residues. Here the CDR3 reads CASSLLQGAAEAFF. The CDR3 nucleotides read TGTGCCAGCAGCCTCTTACAGGGGGCAGCTGAAGCTTTCTTT.

The V gene is TRBV4-2, the J gene TRBJ2-3, with 8 bases fitting TRBD2. CDR3 length: 18 amino acids. With 0 bases clipped from V and 2 bases from J, the junction kept 10 bases outside the gene matches. Germline CDR1 reads LGHNA; CDR2 reads YNFKEQ. In nucleotides, the CDR3 is TGTGCCAGCAGCCAAGAACCCACTGGCGGGGGGAACACAGATACGCAGTATTTT. Protein: CASSQEPTGGGNTDTQYF.

The chain uses TRBV9 and TRBJ2-1; TRBD1 matches at 9 bases. Looked up from germline, CDR1 is SGDLS and CDR2 is YYNGEE. V shed 0 bases and J 7 bases; nucleotides not matched to a gene: 5. This CDR3 region has 15 residues. CDR3 loop: CASSVDVGTGNEQFF. CDR3 bases: TGTGCCAGCAGCGTAGACGTCGGGACAGGGAATGAGCAGTTCTTC.

With regard to this clonotype: The conserved phenylalanine or tryptophan is not found at the CDR3 terminus, so this likely reflects a read error. This sequence joins TRBV29-1 and TRBJ1-1, with D possibly TRBD1 on 5 matching bases. The CDR3 totals 12 residues. V was cut by 1 base and J by 11 bases, with 14 bases left in between. Germline CDR1 SQVTM, CDR2 ANQGSEA. The CDR3 protein is CSVEVVPREAFL. CDR3 sequence (DNA): TGCAGCGTTGAAGTGGTCCCCAGGGAGGCTTTCCTT.

This rearrangement joins TRBV5-1 to TRBJ2-2; 8 nucleotides line up with TRBD2. The CDR3 runs 15 residues. In germline, CDR1 is SGHRS, CDR2 YFSETQ. V lost 0 bases, J lost 5 bases, and 3 bases stayed unmatched. The CDR3 DNA follows: TGCGCCAGCAGCTTGGTTGCGGGAGGTACCGGGGAGCTGTTTTTT. Translation: CASSLVAGGTGELFF.

The chain is built from TRBV6-1 and TRBJ2-1, with D possibly called TRBD1 or TRBD2 (5 bases each). The length of the CDR3 is 13 residues. Germline V gene sequence: CDR1 MNHNS, CDR2 SASEGT. The V end was cut by 8 bases, the J end by 0 bases, with 8 bases between. The CDR3 loop is CASAGTSYNEQFF. The CDR3 DNA follows: TGTGCCAGCGCCGGGACCTCCTACAATGAGCAGTTCTTC.

The sample holds one count of this clonotype. V is TRBV30 and J is TRBJ1-5; D uncertain. The CDR3 extends over 13 amino acids. Germline V CDR1 and CDR2: GTSNPN, SVGIG (reference sequence). V was clipped by 1 base and J by 7 bases, with 11 bases between them. DNA of the CDR3: TGTGCCTGGAGTGAAGGAGGCGAACAGCCCCAGCATTTT. Translation gives CAWSEGGEQPQHF.

This clonotype is deemed hyperexpanded (1% or more). This chain links TRBV2 with TRBJ2-1; the match to TRBD2 covers 7 bases. V trimming: 5 bases; J trimming: 9 bases; junction bases outside the gene matches: 10. CDR1 and CDR2 (germline): SNHLY, FYNNEI. The CDR3 is 14 residues long. CDR3 DNA: TGTGCCAGCAGTTCAAGACTAGCAGACGTTGAGCAGTTCTTC. Translation gives CASSSRLADVEQFF.

This clonotype has only one observation. The gene calls are TRBV12-3 or TRBV12-4 and TRBJ1-1; D gene uncertain. Trimming took 5 bases from V and 10 from J, leaving 14 bases between them. This CDR3 is 12 amino acids long. This CDR3 is CASSPFGHSAFF. The CDR3 bases are TGTGCCAGCAGTCCCTTTGGTCATTCAGCTTTCTTT.

The chain couples TRBV30 to TRBJ2-4; D gene unclear. Germline V CDR1 and CDR2: GTSNPN, SVGIG (reference sequence). CDR3 length: 16 residues. V lost 0 bases and J lost 7, with 19 bases in between. The chain's CDR3 is CAWSVFGELLANIQYF. As DNA, the CDR3 is TGTGCCTGGAGTGTATTTGGGGAACTTCTGGCGAACATTCAGTACTTC.

J is TRBJ2-7 and V is TRBV5-1, with 13 nucleotides matching TRBD2. Germline CDR1 and CDR2: SGHRS and YFSETQ. The CDR3 runs to 16 residues. The trim removed 4 bases at V and 2 bases at J, leaving 6 bases unmatched. CDR3 residues: CASSPLGTSGAYEQYF. The CDR3 bases are TGCGCCAGCAGCCCACTGGGGACTAGCGGGGCCTACGAGCAGTACTTC.

This clonotype was counted between two and nine times. A junction boundary mismatches the germline segment, possibly from a read error. The chain links TRBV20-1 to TRBJ1-4; the D gene is possibly TRBD1 (5 bases). Germline-derived CDR1 and CDR2 are DFQATT and SNEGSKA (reference sequence). The CDR3 loop spans 12 amino acids. CDR3 sequence: CSAPTVGNENCF. In nucleotides, the CDR3 is TGCAGTGCTCCGACAGTGGGGAATGAAAACTGTTTT.

The chain links TRBV2 to TRBJ1-6, with a possible D match to TRBD1 (6 bases). Trimming cost V 4 bases and J 9 bases, with 13 bases left between them. Germline V gene lookup returns CDR1 SNHLY and CDR2 FYNNEI. CDR3 length: 14 amino acids. In DNA, the CDR3 is TGTGCCAGCAGTGTCGGACAGCTGCCTTCACCCCTCCACTTT. Its translation: CASSVGQLPSPLHF.

CDR3 amino acids: CASSRRGADQPQHF. The CDR3 DNA sequence: TGTGCCAGCTCACGGAGGGGGGCTGATCAGCCCCAGCATTTT. The chain joins TRBV18 to TRBJ1-5, with D maybe TRBD1 (6 bases). The V and J ends lost 4 bases and 5 bases respectively, with 12 bases between them. The CDR3 consists of 14 residues. The germline CDR1 and CDR2 sequences are KGHSH and LQKENI.